The 32 T cell receptor beta chains in this list originate from one sample, sequenced in a study of T cell responses to AZD1222 COVID-19 vaccine. Assay used: immunoSEQ multiplex PCR; TCRdb lists only in-frame clones, some missing. The table lists roughly 80,000 clones, almost 90% of them singletons. The material was peripheral blood, obtained 28 days after the second AZD1222 dose. The receptors shown here come from an adult who received the AZD1222 COVID-19 vaccine.

The CDR3 is CASSLNPEGPRNSPLHF. DNA of the CDR3: TGTGCCAGCAGCTTGAACCCTGAGGGGCCTCGGAATTCACCCCTCCACTTT. The chain employs TRBV5-4 and TRBJ1-6; possibly TRBD1 for D (5 bases). Germline V gives CDR1 SGHNT, CDR2 YYREEE (reference sequence). The CDR3 covers 17 residues. The V gene lost 1 base and the J gene lost 7 bases, with 18 bases spanning the gap.

The chain links TRBV6-2 or TRBV6-3 to TRBJ1-1; no definite D call. The length of the CDR3 is 11 residues. Germline V lookup: CDR1 MNHEY, CDR2 SVGEGT. V shed 6 bases and J shed 7 bases, with 9 bases lying between them. CDR3 bases: TGTGCCAGCAGCCCCGAGGGTGAAGCTTTCTTT. Residues: CASSPEGEAFF.

The V gene is TRBV15, the J gene TRBJ2-7; TRBD1 matches at 8 bases. J gave up 2 bases and V 0 bases, and 3 bases lay outside the gene matches. Germline V gene lookup returns CDR1 LNHNV and CDR2 YYDKDF (reference sequence). The CDR3 is made up of 15 amino acids. In nucleotides, the CDR3 is TGTGCCACCAGCAGAGAGGGACAGGCCACCTACGAGCAGTACTTC. Its translation: CATSREGQATYEQYF.

The gene calls are TRBV7-8 and TRBJ1-5; D is uncertain. From germline, CDR1 is SGHVS and CDR2 FQNEAQ. This CDR3 contains 17 residues. Deletions cut 3 bases from V and 0 bases from J, with 15 bases between. CDR3 loop: CASSFGSLSYSNQPQHF. For the CDR3, the DNA is TGTGCCAGCAGCTTTGGGTCTCTGTCTTATAGCAATCAGCCCCAGCATTTT.

The chain links TRBV10-1 to TRBJ1-2, with 7 positions matching TRBD1. Germline values: CDR1 WNHNN, CDR2 SYGVQD (reference sequence). There are 12 residues in the CDR3. J lost 5 bases, V lost 6 bases, and 3 bases had no gene match. The CDR3 sequence is CASSAQGYGYTF. Written as DNA, the CDR3 is TGCGCCAGCAGCGCACAGGGGTATGGCTACACCTTC.

This clone was counted once. This chain uses TRBV7-9 with TRBJ2-7, with 11 positions matching TRBD2. V dropped 5 bases and J dropped 4; count of bases not matched to a gene: 10. This CDR3 has 16 amino acids. The V gene's germline CDR1 is SEHNR and CDR2 FQNEAQ (reference sequence). The chain's CDR3 is CASSRTEGLAEYEQYF. The CDR3 DNA reads as TGTGCCAGCAGCCGGACCGAGGGACTAGCGGAGTACGAGCAGTACTTC.

The CDR3 region has the DNA TGTGCCAGCAGGTCGACTAGTTCACCCCTCCACTTT. It codes for CASRSTSSPLHF. The V and J genes are TRBV6-5 and TRBJ1-6; no definite D call. The CDR3 contains 12 residues. Per the germline V gene, CDR1 is MNHEY and CDR2 is SVGAGI. The germline V and J ends were trimmed by 6 bases and 9 bases, with 9 bases remaining between them.

The rearrangement joins TRBV6-5 to TRBJ2-7; D perhaps matches TRBD1 (5 bases). Germline CDR1 MNHEY, CDR2 SVGAGI. The CDR3 consists of 13 residues. With 6 bases removed from V and 1 base from J, the gap between germline ends came to 10 bases. CDR3 loop: CASRHRPSYEQYF. In DNA, the CDR3 is TGTGCCAGCAGGCACAGGCCGTCCTACGAGCAGTACTTC.

The V call is TRBV14, the J call TRBJ1-1; TRBD1 aligns across 9 bases. Looked up from germline, CDR1 is SGHDN and CDR2 is FVKESK. The CDR3 sequence is 13 residues long. Trimming at V came to 8 bases and at J to 6 bases, leaving 7 bases not matched to a gene. The CDR3, as DNA: TGTGCCAGCCGGGACAGGGCTAATCCTGAAGCTTTCTTT. It codes for CASRDRANPEAFF.

The V call is TRBV4-3, the J call TRBJ2-3; TRBD2 agrees at 7 bases. Germline V gene lookup returns CDR1 LGHNA and CDR2 YSLEER. Trimming cost V 0 bases and J 5 bases; bases outside gene matches: 14. The length of the CDR3 is 18 residues. The CDR3 is CASSQDSANGGSIDTQYF. CDR3 nucleotide sequence: TGCGCCAGCAGCCAAGACTCAGCTAACGGGGGGTCAATAGATACGCAGTATTTT.

The V and J genes are TRBV20-1 and TRBJ1-4, with 7 bases that match TRBD1. This CDR3 spans 13 amino acids. Per the germline V gene, CDR1 is DFQATT and CDR2 is SNEGSKA (reference sequence). Trimming took 3 bases from V and 8 from J; bases not matched to a gene: 6. CDR3 amino acids: CSASPPGQEKLFF. The CDR3 bases are TGCAGTGCTAGTCCCCCGGGACAGGAAAAACTGTTTTTT.

This chain connects TRBV5-8 to TRBJ1-1, with D possibly TRBD1 on 6 matching bases. The CDR3 is 15 amino acids. V was trimmed by 4 bases and J by 0 bases, leaving 13 bases between them. The V gene's germline CDR1 is SGHTS and CDR2 YDEGEE. CDR3 nucleotide sequence: TGTGCCAGCAGCCTCTGGGACACTGTGAACACTGAAGCTTTCTTT. Translated: CASSLWDTVNTEAFF.

This chain uses TRBV27 with TRBJ2-6; 8 nucleotides line up with TRBD1. CDR1 and CDR2 from the germline V gene are MNHEY and SMNVEV (reference sequence). With V trimmed by 5 bases and J by 0 bases, 6 bases remained unmatched. The CDR3 covers 17 residues. Here the CDR3 reads CASSPRQGSSGANVLTF. The DNA for the CDR3 is TGTGCCAGCAGTCCCCGACAGGGGTCCTCTGGGGCCAACGTCCTGACTTTC. Supplemented by reference TRBV27 and TRBJ2-6, the full variable domain reads EAQVTQNPRYLITVTGKKLTVTCSQNMNHEYMSWYRQDPGLGLRQIYYSMNVEVTDKGDVPEGYKVSRKEKRNFPLILESPSPNQTSLYFCASSPRQGSSGANVLTFGAGSRLTVL.

This clone occurred once. The chain recombines TRBV4-1 with TRBJ2-3; possibly TRBD1 for D (5 bases). Germline CDR1 reads MGHRA; CDR2 reads YSYEKL. This CDR3 region has 16 residues. Trimming stripped 4 bases from V and 0 bases from J, with 14 bases between. CDR3 loop: CASSPHRLRSTDTQYF. In nucleotides, the CDR3 is TGCGCCAGCAGCCCGCACAGGTTAAGAAGCACAGATACGCAGTATTTT.

This chain connects TRBV30 to TRBJ2-3; TRBD2 is a possible D gene (5 bases). The ends were cut back, 2 bases at V and 2 bases at J, with 11 bases in the middle. Per germline, CDR1 GTSNPN and CDR2 SVGIG (reference sequence). The CDR3 loop spans 14 amino acids. CDR3 bases: TGTGCCTGGAGTCCAGCGGAGCCCACAGATACGCAGTATTTT. It specifies CAWSPAEPTDTQYF.

The chain is built from TRBV18 and TRBJ2-7, with 8 bases matching TRBD2. Trimming at V came to 6 bases and at J to 0 bases, leaving 10 bases not matched to a gene. Germline values: CDR1 KGHSH, CDR2 LQKENI. The CDR3 has 16 amino acids. The CDR3 spells CASSQRSGGFSYEQYF. CDR3 DNA: TGTGCCAGCTCTCAACGGTCGGGAGGGTTCTCCTACGAGCAGTACTTC.

The chain links TRBV5-1 to TRBJ2-3; D is possibly TRBD2 (6 bases). Trimming cost V 2 bases and J 2 bases, with 15 bases left between them. Germline CDR1 and CDR2: SGHRS and YFSETQ. The CDR3 consists of 16 residues. The CDR3 reads CASSLGPRGNTDTQYF. The CDR3 coding sequence is TGCGCCAGCAGCTTAGGGCCGCGGGGAAACACAGATACGCAGTATTTT.

V and J are TRBV2 and TRBJ1-1; D is unclear. Germline CDR1 is SNHLY and CDR2 is FYNNEI. Trimming stripped 6 bases from V and 6 bases from J, with 11 bases between. This CDR3 comprises 12 residues. In DNA form, the CDR3 reads TGTGCCAGCAGACCCTGGGGAGCTGAAGCTTTCTTT. Translated, it gives CASRPWGAEAFF.

This rearrangement joins TRBV3-1 (or the pseudogene TRBV3-2) to TRBJ1-1, with D perhaps TRBD1 (6 bases). This CDR3 comprises 15 residues. From germline, CDR1 is LGHDT and CDR2 YNNKEL (reference sequence). V lost 4 bases and J 0 bases, leaving 12 bases between the germline ends. CDR3: CASSPTGTLNTEAFF. The CDR3 DNA reads as TGTGCCAGCAGCCCCACAGGGACATTGAACACTGAAGCTTTCTTT.

This chain uses TRBV27 with TRBJ2-3; the match to TRBD1 covers 10 bases. Germline V gene data show CDR1 as MNHEY and CDR2 as SMNVEV (reference sequence). This CDR3 comprises 20 residues. Trimming cost V 4 bases and J 0 bases; bases outside gene matches: 16. This CDR3 is CASSSLAAGRDRGSTDTQYF. In DNA form, the CDR3 reads TGTGCCAGCAGTTCCCTAGCTGCCGGGCGGGACAGGGGAAGCACAGATACGCAGTATTTT.

The rearrangement uses TRBV10-3 and TRBJ2-5, with 9 bases that match TRBD2. CDR1 and CDR2 (germline): ENHRY, SYGVKD. J lost 0 bases, V lost 8 bases, and 7 bases had no gene match. This CDR3 has 15 amino acids. CDR3 in DNA: TGTGCCATCCGGGGGGTAGCGGGGGACCAAGAGACCCAGTACTTC. As protein: CAIRGVAGDQETQYF.

The CDR3 region has the DNA TGTGCCTGGAGTGTTTACAGTCAGCCCCAGCATTTT. Translating gives CAWSVYSQPQHF. The gene calls are TRBV30 and TRBJ1-5; D not resolved. The V and J ends lost 0 bases and 6 bases respectively, with 6 bases between them. Looked up from germline, CDR1 is GTSNPN and CDR2 is SVGIG (reference sequence). The CDR3 runs 12 residues.

With regard to this clone: This sample includes further DNA sequences coding for the same CDR3. The chain couples TRBV3-1 (or the pseudogene TRBV3-2) to TRBJ1-5, with D unclear. The CDR3 totals 14 residues. V lost 1 base and J 0 bases, leaving 4 bases between the germline ends. CDR1 is LGHDT and CDR2 is YNNKEL in the germline V gene (reference sequence). Here the CDR3 DNA reads TGTGCCAGCAGCCAAGGAACTAGCAATCAGCCCCAGCATTTT. It specifies CASSQGTSNQPQHF.

The rearrangement joins TRBV13 to TRBJ2-5, with a weak D call TRBD2 (6 bases). Trimming shortened V by 2 bases and J by 10 bases, and 14 bases separated the two germline ends. From germline, CDR1 is PRHDT and CDR2 FYEKMQ (reference sequence). The length of the CDR3 is 13 residues. The CDR3 is CASSLRTGGDQYF. CDR3 nucleotides: TGTGCCAGCAGCTTACGGACTGGCGGGGACCAGTACTTC.

The chain couples TRBV4-1 to TRBJ2-3; TRBD1 matches 10 bases. Germline-derived CDR1 and CDR2 are MGHRA and YSYEKL. CDR3 length: 16 residues. V was clipped by 3 bases and J by 4 bases; unmatched bases: 7. The CDR3 reads CASSQTGGQVPDTQYF. Here the CDR3 DNA reads TGCGCCAGCAGCCAGACAGGGGGCCAGGTCCCAGATACGCAGTATTTT.

The genes are TRBV9 and TRBJ2-2, with D uncertain. V lost 2 bases, J lost 2 bases, and 7 bases lay in between. Germline V gives CDR1 SGDLS, CDR2 YYNGEE. The CDR3 is made up of 14 amino acids. CDR3 residues: CASSVAANTGELFF. CDR3 nucleotide sequence: TGTGCCAGCAGCGTCGCAGCTAACACCGGGGAGCTGTTTTTT.

J is TRBJ2-7 and V is TRBV7-9, with TRBD2 matching over 9 bases. CDR1 and CDR2 from the germline V gene are SEHNR and FQNEAQ (reference sequence). V was clipped by 7 bases and J by 1 base; unmatched bases: 5. The CDR3 is made up of 14 amino acids. As DNA, the CDR3 is TGTGCCAGCACCCAAGCGGGGGGTTCCTACGAGCAGTACTTC. It is translated as CASTQAGGSYEQYF. Full variable domain (rest looked up from reference TRBV7-9 and TRBJ2-7): DTGVSQNPRHKITKRGQNVTFRCDPISEHNRLYWYRQTLGQGPEFLTYFQNEAQLEKSRLLSDRFSAERPKGSFSTLEIQRTEQGDSAMYLCASTQAGGSYEQYFGPGTRLTVT.

V and J are TRBV7-3 and TRBJ2-5; 7 nucleotides match TRBD2. Germline CDR1 reads SGHTA; CDR2 reads FQGTGA. The CDR3 covers 15 residues. J lost 3 bases, V lost 5 bases, and 9 bases had no gene match. CDR3 sequence: CASSPGLGGEETQYF. The CDR3 DNA sequence: TGTGCCAGCAGCCCCGGCCTGGGGGGGGAAGAGACCCAGTACTTC.

This chain uses TRBV29-1 with TRBJ1-1; the D is unclear. Germline V gene sequence: CDR1 SQVTM, CDR2 ANQGSEA. V shed 0 bases and J shed 4 bases, with 12 bases lying between them. The CDR3 extends over 14 amino acids. Here the CDR3 DNA reads TGCAGCGTTGAAGATTCCCAGGTGGGCACTGAAGCTTTCTTT. Translated: CSVEDSQVGTEAFF.

The chain uses TRBV5-5 and TRBJ2-3; the D is unclear. There are 14 residues in the CDR3. The germline V gene encodes CDR1 SGHKS and CDR2 YYEKEE (reference sequence). V lost 0 bases and J 4 bases, leaving 9 bases between the germline ends. The chain's CDR3 is CASSLVGLADTQYF. The DNA for the CDR3 is TGTGCCAGCAGCTTGGTCGGGTTGGCAGATACGCAGTATTTT.

The chain has TRBV5-1 and TRBJ2-7, with D perhaps matching TRBD1 (5 bases). Per the germline V gene, CDR1 is SGHRS and CDR2 is YFSETQ. Trimming took 3 bases from V and 2 from J, leaving 9 bases between them. This CDR3 comprises 13 residues. As DNA, the CDR3 is TGCGCCAGCAGCTATACAGGAGCCTACGAGCAGTACTTC. Its translation: CASSYTGAYEQYF.

The V gene is TRBV19, the J gene TRBJ2-7; TRBD2 matches at 9 bases. V shed 6 bases and J 1 base; nucleotides not matched to a gene: 4. The germline V gene encodes CDR1 LNHDA and CDR2 SQIVND (reference sequence). The CDR3 sequence is 14 residues long. Here the CDR3 reads CASRRSGSSYEQYF. Written as DNA, the CDR3 is TGTGCCAGTAGACGTAGCGGGAGTTCCTACGAGCAGTACTTC.